Presented here are 2 T cell receptor beta chains from one specimen sequenced in a study of blood T cell repertoires in COVID-19. Clones were read by immunoSEQ multiplex PCR, and TCRdb kept only the in-frame ones, dropping some. The sample has roughly 18,000 clones, approximately 89% seen once. The specimen was peripheral blood. The receptor set was obtained from a man aged 55 to 70 with active COVID-19.

The gene calls are TRBV4-2 and TRBJ1-4; 7 bases agree with TRBD1. Looked up from germline, CDR1 is LGHNA and CDR2 is YNFKEQ. J was trimmed by 5 bases and V by 0 bases; bases with no gene match: 9. This CDR3 spans 17 amino acids. In DNA, the CDR3 is TGTGCCAGCAGCCAAGATGGGGGTCGACAGGGAAATGAAAAACTGTTTTTT. Amino acids: CASSQDGGRQGNEKLFF.

This chain links TRBV19 with TRBJ1-2; TRBD1 matches at 7 bases. The CDR3 loop spans 13 amino acids. Germline CDR1 and CDR2: LNHDA and SQIVND (reference sequence). V lost 10 bases, J lost 5 bases, and 10 bases stayed unmatched. CDR3 sequence (DNA): TGTGCCACCGACAGGGCCCTCGGGTATGGCTACACCTTC. Protein sequence: CATDRALGYGYTF.